The table lists the clone carrying this T cell receptor (beta chain) with a few counts. Germline and junction disagree at one end, which may indicate a read error. Three rounds of nested PCR, following a modified ARM-PCR protocol, produced the TCRbeta library. TCRdb recomputed calls from the multiplex PCR reads with MiXCR, one row per CDR3 protein. The sample contains approximately 66,000 distinct CDR3 sequences, about 61% of which appear only once. The template was RNA from unsorted bulk tissue. Distant lung tissue was collected more than 3 cm away from the tumor edge. The data are from a study of tumor and adjacent non-tumor tissue in lung cancer. This CDR3 comprises 16 residues. CDR1 and CDR2 from the germline V gene are SGHDN and FVKESK.

This TCR came from a man aged 65-85 years with non-small cell lung cancer. The sample consisted of distant non-tumor lung tissue. V usage is TRBV14 and J usage is TRBJ1-2; D ambiguous. The CDR3 loop reads CTSSQWPERARNGYTF. The CDR3 nucleotides read TGTACCAGCAGCCAATGGCCTGAGCGGGCTCGGAATGGCTACACCTTC.